The 6 T cell receptor beta chains below were found in one sample sequenced in a study of neoadjuvant anti-PD-1 for oral cavity cancer. The protocol was immunoSEQ multiplex PCR, while the TCRdb copy is restricted to in-frame clones and leaves out a portion. The sample includes 55,000 to 80,000 clones, 80% to 90% of them seen just once. The sequences come from PBMCs, collected before nivolumab (anti-PD-1) treatment. These receptors came from a person aged 40-85 years with oral cavity squamous cell carcinoma.

The genes are TRBV5-4 and TRBJ2-7, with TRBD1 as a possible D gene (6 bases). Germline CDR1 SGHNT, CDR2 YYREEE (reference sequence). Trimming removed 2 bases at V and 2 bases at J, with 14 bases between. The CDR3 is 15 residues long. The CDR3 loop is CASSFPDSFTYEQYF. CDR3 coding DNA: TGTGCCAGCAGCTTTCCGGACAGCTTCACCTACGAGCAGTACTTC.

This clone appeared once. The gene calls are TRBV10-3 and TRBJ2-7; D not resolved. Germline V gene sequence: CDR1 ENHRY, CDR2 SYGVKD. With 10 bases removed from V and 5 bases from J, the gap between germline ends came to 12 bases. The CDR3 consists of 11 residues. The CDR3 here is CATLDENEQYF. The CDR3 DNA reads as TGTGCCACCCTGGACGAGAACGAGCAGTACTTC.

The chain uses TRBV6-1 and TRBJ1-1; no reliable D call. Trimming took 2 bases from V and 5 from J, leaving 9 bases between them. CDR3 length: 13 amino acids. In germline, CDR1 is MNHNS, CDR2 SASEGT. The CDR3 region is CASSEIYGTEAFF. The CDR3, as DNA: TGTGCCAGCAGTGAAATATATGGGACTGAAGCTTTCTTT.

This clone showed up just a few times. The chain has TRBV6-5 and TRBJ1-5; D is uncertain. V lost 2 bases and J lost 5, with 10 bases in between. The CDR3 sequence is 14 residues long. The V gene's germline CDR1 is MNHEY and CDR2 SVGAGI. The CDR3 here is CASSYNPEDQPQHF. The CDR3 DNA reads as TGTGCCAGCAGTTACAACCCGGAGGATCAGCCCCAGCATTTT.

V usage is TRBV5-4 and J usage is TRBJ1-1; TRBD1 matches at 8 bases. With 4 bases clipped from V and 1 base from J, the junction kept 6 bases outside the gene matches. CDR1 and CDR2 from the germline V gene are SGHNT and YYREEE (reference sequence). This CDR3 region has 15 residues. CDR3 sequence reads: CASSLAGTGNTEAFF. Here the CDR3 DNA reads TGTGCCAGCAGCCTAGCCGGGACAGGGAACACTGAAGCTTTCTTT.

This clone is a singleton in its sample. This chain uses TRBV5-1 with TRBJ2-3, with a tentative D call TRBD2 (5 bases). CDR1 and CDR2 from the germline V gene are SGHRS and YFSETQ. Trimming removed 4 bases at V and 2 bases at J, with 14 bases between. The CDR3 runs to 15 residues. CDR3 in amino acids: CASSARGPPTDTQYF. As DNA, the CDR3 is TGCGCCAGCAGCGCCCGAGGGCCCCCCACAGATACGCAGTATTTT.